The 32 T cell receptor beta chains listed next were all sequenced from one sample in a study of cytomegalovirus exposure and HLA in healthy donors. PCR was performed using 60 Vbeta and 13 Jbeta primers. Profiled with immunoSEQ multiplex PCR; TCRdb holds only in-frame clones, not every one. The sample consists of some 65,000 clones, 62% of them appearing once. The sample consisted of PBMCs. The receptors here all came from a man aged 30-40 years in good health and CMV-seronegative.

The rearrangement links TRBV7-7 to TRBJ2-5; no clear D. This CDR3 comprises 16 residues. V lost 5 bases and J lost 4, with 20 bases in between. Germline V gene data show CDR1 as SSHAT and CDR2 as FNYEAQ (reference sequence). The DNA of the CDR3 is TGTGCCAGCAGCCCCCAGGCATCTTCCTCGATAGAGACCCAGTACTTC. This translates into CASSPQASSSIETQYF.

The J gene is TRBJ2-5, the V gene TRBV10-3; 9 bases match TRBD1. CDR3 length: 17 residues. Germline assignment: CDR1 ENHRY and CDR2 SYGVKD. After removal of 5 bases from V and 1 base from J, the junction contained 11 bases not matched to a gene. The CDR3 bases are TGTGCCATCAGTACCCAGGGACAGGGTAATTCCCAAGAGACCCAGTACTTC. This sequence encodes CAISTQGQGNSQETQYF.

J is TRBJ2-3 and V is TRBV29-1, with 8 bases fitting TRBD1. Trimming removed 6 bases from V and 4 bases from J; junction bases left unmatched: 6. CDR1 SQVTM and CDR2 ANQGSEA come from the germline V gene. This CDR3 region has 13 residues. The CDR3 protein is CSVRQGFADTQYF. The CDR3 bases are TGCAGCGTAAGACAGGGGTTTGCAGATACGCAGTATTTT.

This chain links TRBV23-1 with TRBJ1-1, with TRBD1 matching 7 bases. TRBV23-1 falls under the ORF class, with uncertain function. V trimming: 1 base; J trimming: 0 bases; junction bases outside the gene matches: 5. The CDR3 is made up of 16 amino acids. The CDR3 DNA reads as TGCGCCAGCAGTCAATGGTGGGACAGACTGAACACTGAAGCTTTCTTT. This sequence encodes CASSQWWDRLNTEAFF.

The CDR3 DNA follows: TGTGCCAGCAGCTTAGCACAGAACGATGAGCAGTTCTTC. This codes for CASSLAQNDEQFF. The rearrangement uses TRBV7-2 and TRBJ2-1; D is undetermined. This CDR3 has 13 residues. The germline V and J ends were trimmed by 0 bases and 8 bases, with 8 bases remaining between them. Per the germline V gene, CDR1 is SGHTA and CDR2 is FQGNSA.

V is TRBV6-5 and J is TRBJ1-2; D gene uncertain. There are 15 residues in the CDR3. V gave up 2 bases and J gave up 5 bases, with 15 bases separating them. Looked up from germline, CDR1 is MNHEY and CDR2 is SVGAGI. The CDR3 coding sequence is TGTGCCAGCAGTTACGAGGTCGTAGGAAAATATGGCTACACCTTC. Translated: CASSYEVVGKYGYTF.

CDR3 residues: CASSLAGTGGSEAFF. CDR3 coding DNA: TGTGCCAGCAGCTTAGCAGGGACAGGGGGCTCTGAAGCTTTCTTT. This chain uses TRBV7-8 with TRBJ1-1; 12 bases map to TRBD1. CDR1 SGHVS and CDR2 FQNEAQ come from the germline V gene. Losses at the gene ends were 0 bases for V and 6 bases for J; bases not matched to a gene: 2. The CDR3 has 15 residues.

In its sample, this clone was seen once. This chain links TRBV2 with TRBJ2-1, with TRBD1 identical over 9 bases. Germline-derived CDR1 and CDR2 are SNHLY and FYNNEI. The CDR3 is 13 amino acids. V lost 6 bases and J lost 8; bases outside the gene matches: 5. The CDR3 sequence: CASSADRGDEQFF. DNA of the CDR3: TGTGCCAGCAGCGCCGACAGGGGGGATGAGCAGTTCTTC.

This chain joins TRBV12-5 and TRBJ2-7, with a tentative D call TRBD1 (5 bases). CDR1 and CDR2 from the germline V gene are LGHNT and FRNRAP. The CDR3 has 12 amino acids. V lost 5 bases to trimming and J lost 4 bases, with 9 bases between them. The CDR3 DNA follows: TGTGCTAGTGGTGCCAGGGAATACGAGCAGTACTTC. It translates to CASGAREYEQYF.

V gene TRBV7-9 combines with J gene TRBJ2-1; 8 bases align to TRBD1. CDR1 and CDR2 (germline): SEHNR, FQNEAQ (reference sequence). There are 15 residues in the CDR3. With V trimmed by 5 bases and J by 2 bases, 5 bases remained unmatched. CDR3 in DNA: TGTGCCAGCAGCACGATGACAGGGGCCTACAATGAGCAGTTCTTC. The encoded protein is CASSTMTGAYNEQFF.

The chain combines TRBV15 with TRBJ2-7; a possible D gene is TRBD1 (6 bases). The germline V gene has CDR1 LNHNV and CDR2 YYDKDF (reference sequence). CDR3 length equals 14 residues. V was clipped by 5 bases and J by 0 bases, with 11 bases between them. The CDR3 loop reads CATSALQGSYEQYF. As DNA, the CDR3 is TGTGCCACCAGCGCCCTACAGGGCTCCTACGAGCAGTACTTC. Using reference TRBV15 and TRBJ2-7 for the parts outside the CDR3, the full variable domain is DAMVIQNPRYQVTQFGKPVTLSCSQTLNHNVMYWYQQKSSQAPKLLFHYYDKDFNNEADTPDNFQSRRPNTSFCFLDIRSPGLGDTAMYLCATSALQGSYEQYFGPGTRLTVT.

The CDR3: CASSFHTSGGNNEQFF. The CDR3 region has the DNA TGCGCCAGCAGCTTCCACACTAGCGGGGGAAACAATGAGCAGTTCTTC. The chain has TRBV5-1 and TRBJ2-1; 11 positions agree with TRBD2. J gave up 5 bases and V 2 bases, and 6 bases lay outside the gene matches. This CDR3 region has 16 residues. Germline V gene sequence: CDR1 SGHRS, CDR2 YFSETQ.

V is TRBV4-2 and J is TRBJ2-7; unclear D gene. Germline values: CDR1 LGHNA, CDR2 YNFKEQ. Trimming cost V 0 bases and J 3 bases, with 9 bases left between them. The CDR3 has 14 residues. The CDR3 nucleotides are TGTGCCAGCAGCCAAGATCCCCTACTCTACGAGCAGTACTTC. It is translated as CASSQDPLLYEQYF.

This sequence joins TRBV5-1 and TRBJ2-3; the match to TRBD1 covers 7 bases. The CDR3 is made up of 15 amino acids. V shed 4 bases and J 4 bases; nucleotides not matched to a gene: 9. Per the germline V gene, CDR1 is SGHRS and CDR2 is YFSETQ. In DNA, the CDR3 is TGCGCCAGCAGCCTACAGACAGGGCCAGCAGATACGCAGTATTTT. The encoded protein is CASSLQTGPADTQYF.

The chain recombines TRBV19 with TRBJ2-7; 7 bases align to TRBD1. CDR3 length equals 13 residues. Germline V CDR1 and CDR2: LNHDA, SQIVND (reference sequence). V lost 4 bases, J lost 3 bases, and 3 bases stayed unmatched. CDR3 sequence (DNA): TGTGCCAGTAGTAGACAGGGAGTCTACGAGCAGTACTTC. Its translation is CASSRQGVYEQYF.

This chain connects TRBV6-1 to TRBJ2-5; TRBD1 agrees at 9 bases. CDR3 length: 15 amino acids. Germline CDR1 reads MNHNS; CDR2 reads SASEGT. The junction had 8 bases not matched to a gene; V was cut back by 4 bases and J by 5 bases. The CDR3 DNA is TGTGCCAGCAGTGGGGGGACAGGGCGATCGGAGACCCAGTACTTC. This sequence encodes CASSGGTGRSETQYF.

This clone came up once. V usage is TRBV21-1 and J usage is TRBJ2-2; TRBD2, as called in the table, went unchecked against the DNA. TRBV21-1 is flagged as a pseudogene. The length of the CDR3 is 15 residues. The CDR3 spells CAIQRNVQRVGELFF. The CDR3 nucleotides are TGTGCCATTCAGCGGAATGTTCAGAGGGTCGGGGAGCTGTTTTTT.

The chain combines TRBV5-4 with TRBJ2-1, with TRBD2 matching 9 bases. With 3 bases clipped from V and 7 bases from J, the junction kept 8 bases outside the gene matches. The length of the CDR3 is 15 residues. The germline V gene has CDR1 SGHNT and CDR2 YYREEE (reference sequence). CDR3 nucleotide sequence: TGTGCCAGCAGCTCCTTAGCGGGGGCAAATAATGAGCAGTTCTTC. Protein: CASSSLAGANNEQFF.

The CDR3 DNA sequence: TGCACCAGCAGCCAAGAGACAGGGGGTATCCTCTCGGGGAACTATGGCTACACCTTC. The encoded protein is CTSSQETGGILSGNYGYTF. This chain joins TRBV1 and TRBJ1-2; the table's TRBD1 call for D was not verified on the DNA. TRBV1 is annotated as a pseudogene. This CDR3 is built from 19 residues.

The gene calls are TRBV19 and TRBJ2-2, with 7 bases identical to TRBD1. V shed 4 bases and J 6 bases; nucleotides not matched to a gene: 5. CDR3 length: 14 residues. The V gene's germline CDR1 is LNHDA and CDR2 SQIVND (reference sequence). The CDR3, as DNA: TGTGCCAGTAGTAGTCAGGGGGTCTCCGGGGAGCTGTTTTTT. Its translation: CASSSQGVSGELFF.

The rearrangement joins TRBV4-2 to TRBJ1-6, with D possibly being TRBD1 (6 bases). The CDR3 extends over 16 amino acids. The ends were cut back, 2 bases at V and 7 bases at J, with 15 bases in the middle. CDR1 is LGHNA and CDR2 is YNFKEQ in the germline V gene. DNA for the CDR3: TGTGCCAGCAGCCAACGAAGGGGGGGGAGCAATTCACCCCTCCACTTT. This encodes CASSQRRGGSNSPLHF.

This clone was seen only once. The chain employs TRBV4-1 and TRBJ1-5, with D maybe TRBD1 (5 bases). Trimming pared 2 bases from V and 0 bases from J, leaving 11 bases between. The CDR3 runs to 16 residues. Germline lookup yields CDR1 MGHRA and CDR2 YSYEKL. The CDR3 sequence: CASSQQGYDSNQPQHF. CDR3 nucleotides: TGCGCCAGCAGCCAACAGGGTTATGATAGCAATCAGCCCCAGCATTTT.

This clone was seen more than once but under ten times. The chain joins TRBV29-1 to TRBJ2-5, with D hard to call. Trimming pared 3 bases from V and 5 bases from J, leaving 13 bases between. The CDR3 contains 13 residues. Germline V gene lookup returns CDR1 SQVTM and CDR2 ANQGSEA. The CDR3 loop is CSVDRTDGETQYF. In nucleotides, the CDR3 is TGCAGCGTTGACCGAACAGATGGGGAGACCCAGTACTTC.

This chain uses TRBV9 with TRBJ1-3; TRBD1 might be the D (6 bases). The CDR3 runs 16 residues. Germline loops: CDR1 SGDLS, CDR2 YYNGEE. V was shortened by 4 bases and J by 0 bases, with 14 bases between the two germline ends. DNA of the CDR3: TGTGCCAGCAGCATCTGGGCAGGGGCCTCTGGAAACACCATATATTTT. Amino acid sequence: CASSIWAGASGNTIYF.

This clone was counted between two and nine times. This chain connects TRBV7-3 to TRBJ2-1; TRBD1 matches 8 bases. The CDR3 runs 13 residues. The J segment lost 8 bases and the V segment lost 6 bases, leaving 6 bases of the junction unmatched. Germline-derived CDR1 and CDR2 are SGHTA and FQGTGA. The DNA of the CDR3 is TGTGCCAGCAGGGCCGACAGGGGTGATGAGCAGTTCTTC. It codes for CASRADRGDEQFF. Full variable domain (remainder filled in from reference TRBV7-3 and TRBJ2-1): GAGVSQTPSNKVTEKGKYVELRCDPISGHTALYWYRQSLGQGPEFLIYFQGTGAADDSGLPNDRFFAVRPEGSVSTLKIQRTERGDSAVYLCASRADRGDEQFFGPGTRLTVL.

This clone was seen only a few times. The rearrangement joins TRBV30 to TRBJ2-7; no clear D. Trimming removed 1 base at V and 2 bases at J, with 9 bases between. The CDR3 contains 13 residues. Germline loops: CDR1 GTSNPN, CDR2 SVGIG (reference sequence). CDR3: CAWSESPAYEQYF. CDR3 sequence (DNA): TGTGCCTGGAGTGAATCGCCGGCCTACGAGCAGTACTTC. Full variable domain (remainder filled in from reference TRBV30 and TRBJ2-7): SQTIHQWPATLVQPVGSPLSLECTVEGTSNPNLYWYRQAAGRGLQLLFYSVGIGQISSEVPQNLSASRPQDRQFILSSKKLLLSDSGFYLCAWSESPAYEQYFGPGTRLTVT.

The V call is TRBV4-2, the J call TRBJ2-5, with 8 bases matching TRBD2. V dropped 4 bases and J dropped 3; count of bases not matched to a gene: 10. CDR3 length: 16 amino acids. The germline V gene has CDR1 LGHNA and CDR2 YNFKEQ. This chain's CDR3 is CASSRRSGGLEETQYF. CDR3 bases: TGTGCCAGCAGCCGGCGGAGCGGGGGACTGGAAGAGACCCAGTACTTC.

This clone was counted a few times. The chain uses TRBV5-1 and TRBJ1-2; maybe TRBD1 (6 bases). Germline CDR1 and CDR2: SGHRS and YFSETQ. This CDR3 has 14 amino acids. The V gene lost 0 bases and the J gene lost 7 bases, with 13 bases spanning the gap. The CDR3 spells CASSLDRVKRGYTF. CDR3 in DNA: TGCGCCAGCAGCTTGGACAGGGTAAAACGTGGCTACACCTTC.

The chain combines TRBV6-5 with TRBJ1-2; weak D call: TRBD1 (6 bases). The CDR3 sequence is 13 residues long. Germline-derived CDR1 and CDR2 are MNHEY and SVGAGI. Trimming left V 5 bases short and J 3 bases short, with 10 bases between. Written as DNA, the CDR3 is TGTGCCAGCAGTAAGACAGGCCACTATGGCTACACCTTC. It specifies CASSKTGHYGYTF.

The chain links TRBV5-6 to TRBJ2-2; 8 positions match TRBD2. The germline CDR1 and CDR2 sequences are SGHDT and YYEEEE. The CDR3 is 15 amino acids. With 4 bases clipped from V and 5 bases from J, the junction kept 7 bases outside the gene matches. The CDR3 coding sequence is TGTGCCAGCAGCCATGTTCGGGGGGGAACCGGGGAGCTGTTTTTT. Protein: CASSHVRGGTGELFF.

The chain has TRBV6-4 and TRBJ2-6, with TRBD1 identical over 7 bases. The V and J ends lost 1 base and 2 bases, in that order; junction bases with no gene match: 5. Germline CDR1 is MRHNA and CDR2 is SNTAGT. CDR3 length equals 17 residues. The CDR3 reads CASSDFGRGTGANVLTF. The CDR3 bases are TGTGCCAGCAGTGACTTCGGCAGGGGGACTGGGGCCAACGTCCTGACTTTC.

By sample fraction, this clone is medium-sized. This chain connects TRBV29-1 to TRBJ2-3; 7 nucleotides match TRBD1. The CDR3 length is 14 residues. Losses at the gene ends were 1 base for V and 4 bases for J; bases not matched to a gene: 5. CDR1 is SQVTM and CDR2 is ANQGSEA in the germline V gene. CDR3 protein: CSVEGQGVPDTQYF. CDR3 DNA sequence: TGCAGCGTTGAAGGACAGGGTGTGCCAGATACGCAGTATTTT.